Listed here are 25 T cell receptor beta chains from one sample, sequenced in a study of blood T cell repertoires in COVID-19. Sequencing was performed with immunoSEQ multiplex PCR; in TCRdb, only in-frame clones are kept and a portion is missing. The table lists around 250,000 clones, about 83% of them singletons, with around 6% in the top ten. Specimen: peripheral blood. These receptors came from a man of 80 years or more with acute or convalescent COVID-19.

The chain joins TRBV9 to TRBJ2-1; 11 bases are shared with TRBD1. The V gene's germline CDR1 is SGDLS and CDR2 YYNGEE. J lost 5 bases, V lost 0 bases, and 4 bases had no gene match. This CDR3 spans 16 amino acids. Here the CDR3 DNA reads TGTGCCAGCAGCGTAGCAATGGGACAGGGGGACAATGAGCAGTTCTTC. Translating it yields CASSVAMGQGDNEQFF.

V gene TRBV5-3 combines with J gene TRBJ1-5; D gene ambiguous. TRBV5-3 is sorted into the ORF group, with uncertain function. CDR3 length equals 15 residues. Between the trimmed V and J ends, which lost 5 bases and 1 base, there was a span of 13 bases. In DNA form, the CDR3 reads TGTGCCAGAAGGAGCTCCCGCTTAAGCAATCAGCCCCAGCATTTT. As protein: CARRSSRLSNQPQHF.

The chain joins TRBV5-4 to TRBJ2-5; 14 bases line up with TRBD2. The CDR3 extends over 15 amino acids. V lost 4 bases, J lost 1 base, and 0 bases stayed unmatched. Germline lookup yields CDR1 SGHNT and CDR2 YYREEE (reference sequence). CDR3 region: CASSGTSGSQETQYF. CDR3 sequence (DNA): TGTGCCAGCAGCGGGACTAGCGGGAGCCAAGAGACCCAGTACTTC.

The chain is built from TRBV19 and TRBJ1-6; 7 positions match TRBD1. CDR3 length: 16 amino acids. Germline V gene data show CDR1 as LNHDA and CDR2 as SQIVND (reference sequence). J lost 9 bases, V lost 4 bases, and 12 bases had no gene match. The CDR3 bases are TGTGCCAGTAGTAAACGTTCCGGGACAGTCAGTTCACCCCTCCACTTT. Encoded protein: CASSKRSGTVSSPLHF.

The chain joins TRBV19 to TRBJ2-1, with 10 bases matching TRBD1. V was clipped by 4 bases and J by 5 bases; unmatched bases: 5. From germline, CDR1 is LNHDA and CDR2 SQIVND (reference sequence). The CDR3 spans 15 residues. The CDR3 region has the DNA TGTGCCAGTAGTACAGGACAGGGGGGCCACAATGAGCAGTTCTTC. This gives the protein CASSTGQGGHNEQFF.

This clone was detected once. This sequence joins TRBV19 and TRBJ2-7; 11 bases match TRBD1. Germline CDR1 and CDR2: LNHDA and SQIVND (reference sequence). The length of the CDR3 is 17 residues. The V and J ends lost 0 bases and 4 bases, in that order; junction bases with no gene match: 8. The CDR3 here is CASSIDADRGRIYEQYF. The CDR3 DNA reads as TGTGCCAGTAGTATAGACGCGGACAGGGGGCGGATTTACGAGCAGTACTTC.

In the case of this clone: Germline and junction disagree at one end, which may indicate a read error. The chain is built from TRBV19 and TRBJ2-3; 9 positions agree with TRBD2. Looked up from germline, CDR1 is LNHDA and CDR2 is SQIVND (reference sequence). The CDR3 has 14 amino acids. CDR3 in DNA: TGTGCCAGTACCCCCGGGACTAGCACCGATACGCAGTATTTT. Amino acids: CASTPGTSTDTQYF.

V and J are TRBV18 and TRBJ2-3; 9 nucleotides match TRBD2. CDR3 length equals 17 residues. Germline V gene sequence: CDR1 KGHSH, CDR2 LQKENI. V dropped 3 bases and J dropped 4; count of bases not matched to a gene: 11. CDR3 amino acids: CASSPLALAGKADTQYF. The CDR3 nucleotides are TGTGCCAGCTCACCCCTCGCTCTAGCGGGAAAGGCAGATACGCAGTATTTT.

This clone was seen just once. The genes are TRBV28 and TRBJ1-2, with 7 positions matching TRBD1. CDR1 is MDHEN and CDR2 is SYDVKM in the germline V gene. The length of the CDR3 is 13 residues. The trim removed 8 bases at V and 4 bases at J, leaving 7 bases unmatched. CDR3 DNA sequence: TGTGCCAGCCGCCCAGGGGGGCTCTATGGCTACACCTTC. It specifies CASRPGGLYGYTF.

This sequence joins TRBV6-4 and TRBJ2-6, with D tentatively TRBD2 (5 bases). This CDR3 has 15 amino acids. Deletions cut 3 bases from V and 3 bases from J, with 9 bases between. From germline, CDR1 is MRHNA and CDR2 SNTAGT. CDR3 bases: TGTGCCAGCAGTGATCTAGCTCTTGGGGCCAACGTCCTGACTTTC. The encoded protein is CASSDLALGANVLTF.

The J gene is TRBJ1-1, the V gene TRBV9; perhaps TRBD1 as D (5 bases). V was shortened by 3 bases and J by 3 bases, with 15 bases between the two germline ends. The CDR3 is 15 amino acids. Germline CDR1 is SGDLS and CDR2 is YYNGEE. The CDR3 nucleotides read TGTGCCAGCAGCGCCGACTACGGGGGGTACACTGAAGCTTTCTTT. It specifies CASSADYGGYTEAFF.

DNA for the CDR3: TGTGCCAGCAGCTTGTGGGGCGGGGCTGAAGCTTTCTTT. Translating gives CASSLWGGAEAFF. The chain links TRBV7-9 to TRBJ1-1, with D possibly matching TRBD1 (5 bases). This CDR3 region has 13 residues. Trimming left V 3 bases short and J 6 bases short, with 11 bases between. Germline V gene sequence: CDR1 SEHNR, CDR2 FQNEAQ (reference sequence).

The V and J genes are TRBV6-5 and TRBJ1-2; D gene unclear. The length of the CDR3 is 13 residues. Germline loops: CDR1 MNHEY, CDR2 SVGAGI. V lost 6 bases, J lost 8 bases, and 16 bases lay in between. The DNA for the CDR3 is TGTGCCAGCAGAGCCGGGTTGGGAGGAGGCTACACCTTC. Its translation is CASRAGLGGGYTF.

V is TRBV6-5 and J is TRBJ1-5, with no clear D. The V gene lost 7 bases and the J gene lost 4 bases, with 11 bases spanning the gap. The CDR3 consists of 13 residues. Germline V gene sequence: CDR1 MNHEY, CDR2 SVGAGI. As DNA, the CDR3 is TGTGCCAGCACTACCGCACTTAATCAGCCCCAGCATTTT. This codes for CASTTALNQPQHF.

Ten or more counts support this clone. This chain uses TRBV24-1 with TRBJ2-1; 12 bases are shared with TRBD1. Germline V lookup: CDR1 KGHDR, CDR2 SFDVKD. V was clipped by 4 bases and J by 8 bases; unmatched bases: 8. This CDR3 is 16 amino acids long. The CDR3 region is CATSDRGQGAGHEQFF. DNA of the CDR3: TGTGCCACCAGTGACCGGGGACAGGGGGCTGGTCATGAGCAGTTCTTC.

CDR3 protein: CASSRPSDYEQYF. For the CDR3, the DNA is TGTGCCAGCTCTCGGCCCAGCGACTACGAGCAGTACTTC. V usage is TRBV18 and J usage is TRBJ2-7; no reliable D call. The CDR3 covers 13 residues. V dropped 6 bases and J dropped 3 bases, with 12 bases sitting between them. Germline assignment: CDR1 KGHSH and CDR2 LQKENI. The whole variable domain, filled in from reference TRBV18 and TRBJ2-7, reads NAGVMQNPRHLVRRRGQEARLRCSPMKGHSHVYWYRQLPEEGLKFMVYLQKENIIDESGMPKERFSAEFPKEGPSILRIQQVVRGDSAAYFCASSRPSDYEQYFGPGTRLTVT.

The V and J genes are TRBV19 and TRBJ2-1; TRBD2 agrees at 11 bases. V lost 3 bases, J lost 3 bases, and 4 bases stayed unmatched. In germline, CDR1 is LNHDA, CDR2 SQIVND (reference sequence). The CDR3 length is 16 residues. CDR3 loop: CASSMLAGGFYNEQFF. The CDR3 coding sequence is TGTGCCAGTAGTATGCTAGCGGGAGGTTTCTACAATGAGCAGTTCTTC.

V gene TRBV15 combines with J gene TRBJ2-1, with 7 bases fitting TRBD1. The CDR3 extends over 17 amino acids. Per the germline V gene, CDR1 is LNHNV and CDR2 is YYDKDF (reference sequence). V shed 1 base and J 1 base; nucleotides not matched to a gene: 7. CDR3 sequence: CATSRATGRGSYNEQFF. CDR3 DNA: TGTGCCACCAGCAGAGCGACAGGGAGAGGATCCTACAATGAGCAGTTCTTC.

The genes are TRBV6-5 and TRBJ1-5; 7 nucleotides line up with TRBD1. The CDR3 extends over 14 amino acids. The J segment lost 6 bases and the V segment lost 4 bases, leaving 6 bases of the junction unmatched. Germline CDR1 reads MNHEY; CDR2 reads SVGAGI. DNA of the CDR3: TGTGCCAGCAGTTCCACAGGGGAATCTCAGCCCCAGCATTTT. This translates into CASSSTGESQPQHF.

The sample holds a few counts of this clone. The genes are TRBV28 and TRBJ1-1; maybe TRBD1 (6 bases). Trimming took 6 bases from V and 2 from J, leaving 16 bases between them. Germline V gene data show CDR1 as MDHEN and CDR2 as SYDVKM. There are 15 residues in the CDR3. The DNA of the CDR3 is TGTGCCAGCAGCCCAATTACAGGGACCAACACTGAAGCTTTCTTT. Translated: CASSPITGTNTEAFF.

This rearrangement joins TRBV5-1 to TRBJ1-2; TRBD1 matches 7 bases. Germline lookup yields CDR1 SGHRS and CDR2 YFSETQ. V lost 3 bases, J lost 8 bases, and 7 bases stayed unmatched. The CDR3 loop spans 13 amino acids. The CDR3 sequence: CASSSTGESGYTF. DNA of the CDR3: TGCGCCAGCAGCTCCACAGGGGAGAGCGGCTACACCTTC.

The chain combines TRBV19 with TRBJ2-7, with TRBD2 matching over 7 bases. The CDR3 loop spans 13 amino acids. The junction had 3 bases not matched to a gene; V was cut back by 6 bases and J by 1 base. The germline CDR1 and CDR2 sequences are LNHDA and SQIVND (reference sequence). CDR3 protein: CASRSGVSYEQYF. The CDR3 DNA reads TGTGCCAGTAGAAGCGGGGTGTCCTACGAGCAGTACTTC.

CDR3 bases: TGTGCCAGCGGTAGACTAGCGGGAAACACAGATACGCAGTATTTT. Translating gives CASGRLAGNTDTQYF. The chain links TRBV2 to TRBJ2-3, with TRBD2 matching over 11 bases. CDR3 length: 15 amino acids. CDR1 and CDR2 (germline): SNHLY, FYNNEI. V gave up 8 bases and J gave up 2 bases; unmatched junction bases: 6. Based on the CDR3 plus reference TRBV2 and TRBJ2-3, the full variable domain is EPEVTQTPSHQVTQMGQEVILRCVPISNHLYFYWYRQILGQKVEFLVSFYNNEISEKSEIFDDQFSVERPDGSNFTLKIRSTKLEDSAMYFCASGRLAGNTDTQYFGPGTRLTVL.

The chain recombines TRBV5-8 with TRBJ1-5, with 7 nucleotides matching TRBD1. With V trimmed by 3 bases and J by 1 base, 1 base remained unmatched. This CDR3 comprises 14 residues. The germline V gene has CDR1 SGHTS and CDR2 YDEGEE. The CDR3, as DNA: TGTGCCAGCAGCTGGGGACAGAGCAATCAGCCCCAGCATTTT. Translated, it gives CASSWGQSNQPQHF.

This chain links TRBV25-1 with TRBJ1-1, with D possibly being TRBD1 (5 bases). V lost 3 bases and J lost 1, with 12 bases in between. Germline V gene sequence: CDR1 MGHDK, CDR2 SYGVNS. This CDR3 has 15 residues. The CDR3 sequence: CASSEVGHPNTEAFF. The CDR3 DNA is TGTGCCAGCAGTGAGGTAGGACACCCGAACACTGAAGCTTTCTTT.